This T cell receptor beta chain was captured by sequencing in a study of blood T cell repertoires in COVID-19. How the authors handled the data: Estimated nucleated cell counts came from reference gene primer amplification. The method was immunoSEQ multiplex PCR; TCRdb's version includes in-frame clones alone and lacks a portion of them. V and J calls and clone size follow that table, whereas D and trimming were derived from the DNA. The sample comprises some 87,000 clones, 65% to 85% of which are singletons, and approximately 23% rests with the top ten. Germline V gives CDR1 KGHSH, CDR2 LQKENI. The length of the CDR3 is 16 residues. The ends lost 0 bases at V and 2 bases at J; junction bases unmatched: 0.

This clonotype was sampled from a man aged 80 or over with active or convalescent COVID-19. V gene TRBV18 combines with J gene TRBJ2-6; 8 bases agree with TRBD2. Sequenced material: peripheral blood. CDR3 loop: CASSPPGRAGANVLTF. The CDR3 DNA reads as TGTGCCAGCTCACCACCCGGGAGGGCTGGGGCCAACGTCCTGACTTTC.